Reported below is one TCR beta chain. How the authors handled the data: Amplification of reference gene primers was used by the study to estimate nucleated cell counts. Assay: immunoSEQ multiplex PCR; the TCRdb copy retains only in-frame clones and omits some. That table is the source of V, J and clone size, and D and trimming were worked out from the DNA. The sample carries over 150,000 clones, approximately 85% recorded once. Either two negative PCRs, clearance, or symptom resolution qualified Cohort 3 donors as recovered. The sample is drawn from a study of blood T cell repertoires in COVID-19. Overall study: PBMCs, B-cell-depleted T cells, or T cells were the source of the cDNA or gDNA that made up the material.

The CDR3 has 15 amino acids. V was clipped by 3 bases and J by 1 base; unmatched bases: 4. Germline V lookup: CDR1 MGHRA, CDR2 YSYEKL. The receptor's source is a man aged 35 to 55 who had recovered from COVID-19. J is TRBJ2-5 and V is TRBV4-1; 8 bases fit TRBD2. Sequenced material: PBMCs or T cells enriched from blood (not recorded which). CDR3 loop: CASSQIAGPQETQYF. DNA for the CDR3: TGCGCCAGCAGCCAGATAGCGGGGCCCCAAGAGACCCAGTACTTC.